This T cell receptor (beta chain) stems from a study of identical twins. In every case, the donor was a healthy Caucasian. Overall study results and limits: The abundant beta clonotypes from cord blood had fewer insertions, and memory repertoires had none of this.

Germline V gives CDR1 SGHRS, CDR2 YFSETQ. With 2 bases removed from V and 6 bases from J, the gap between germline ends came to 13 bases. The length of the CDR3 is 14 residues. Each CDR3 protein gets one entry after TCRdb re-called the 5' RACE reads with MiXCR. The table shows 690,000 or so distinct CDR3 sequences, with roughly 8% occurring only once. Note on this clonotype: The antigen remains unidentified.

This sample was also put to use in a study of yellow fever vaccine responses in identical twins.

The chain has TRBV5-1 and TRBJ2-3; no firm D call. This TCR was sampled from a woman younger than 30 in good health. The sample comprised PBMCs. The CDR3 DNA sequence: TGCGCCAGCAGCTTATGGGAAAGTAGGGATACGCAGTATTTT. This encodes CASSLWESRDTQYF.